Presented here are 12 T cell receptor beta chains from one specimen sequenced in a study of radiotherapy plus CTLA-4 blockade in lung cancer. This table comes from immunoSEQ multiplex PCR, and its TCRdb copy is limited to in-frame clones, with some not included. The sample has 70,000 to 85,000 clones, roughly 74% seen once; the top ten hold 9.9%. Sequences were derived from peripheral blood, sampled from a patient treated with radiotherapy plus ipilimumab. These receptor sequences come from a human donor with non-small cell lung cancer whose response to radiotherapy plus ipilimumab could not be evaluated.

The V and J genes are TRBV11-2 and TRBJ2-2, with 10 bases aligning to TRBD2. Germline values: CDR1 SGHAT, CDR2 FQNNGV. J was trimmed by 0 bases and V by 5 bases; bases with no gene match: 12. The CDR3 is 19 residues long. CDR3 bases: TGTGCCAGCAGCCTTGCCAGACCGGGACTAGCGACGAACACCGGGGAGCTGTTTTTT. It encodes CASSLARPGLATNTGELFF. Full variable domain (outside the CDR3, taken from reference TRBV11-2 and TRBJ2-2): EAGVAQSPRYKIIEKRQSVAFWCNPISGHATLYWYQQILGQGPKLLIQFQNNGVVDDSQLPKDRFSAERLKGVDSTLKIQPAKLEDSAVYLCASSLARPGLATNTGELFFGEGSRLTVL.

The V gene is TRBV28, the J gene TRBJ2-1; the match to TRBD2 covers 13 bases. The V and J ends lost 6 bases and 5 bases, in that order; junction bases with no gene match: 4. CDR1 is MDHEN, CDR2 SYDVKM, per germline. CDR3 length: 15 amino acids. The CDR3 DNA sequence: TGTGCCAGCAGCTACGGGACTAGCGGGAACAATGAGCAGTTCTTC. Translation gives CASSYGTSGNNEQFF.

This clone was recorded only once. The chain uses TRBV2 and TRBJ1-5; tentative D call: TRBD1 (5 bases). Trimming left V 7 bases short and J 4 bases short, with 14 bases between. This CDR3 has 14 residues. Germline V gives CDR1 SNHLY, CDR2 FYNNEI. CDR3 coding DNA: TGTGCCAGCAAAGGAGGGCAGGGTAATCAGCCCCAGCATTTT. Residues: CASKGGQGNQPQHF. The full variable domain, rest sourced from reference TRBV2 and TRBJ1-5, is EPEVTQTPSHQVTQMGQEVILRCVPISNHLYFYWYRQILGQKVEFLVSFYNNEISEKSEIFDDQFSVERPDGSNFTLKIRSTKLEDSAMYFCASKGGQGNQPQHFGDGTRLSIL.

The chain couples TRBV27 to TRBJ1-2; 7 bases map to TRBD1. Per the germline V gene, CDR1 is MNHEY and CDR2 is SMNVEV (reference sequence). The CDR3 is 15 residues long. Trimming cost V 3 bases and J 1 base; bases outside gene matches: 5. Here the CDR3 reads CASSFGRGSNYGYTF. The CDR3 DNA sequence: TGTGCCAGCAGTTTCGGCAGGGGGAGTAACTATGGCTACACCTTC.

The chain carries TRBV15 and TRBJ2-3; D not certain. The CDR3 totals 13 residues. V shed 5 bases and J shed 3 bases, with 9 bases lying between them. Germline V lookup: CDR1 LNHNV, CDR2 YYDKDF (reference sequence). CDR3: CATSSSRTDTQYF. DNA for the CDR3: TGTGCCACCAGCTCGTCTCGGACAGATACGCAGTATTTT.

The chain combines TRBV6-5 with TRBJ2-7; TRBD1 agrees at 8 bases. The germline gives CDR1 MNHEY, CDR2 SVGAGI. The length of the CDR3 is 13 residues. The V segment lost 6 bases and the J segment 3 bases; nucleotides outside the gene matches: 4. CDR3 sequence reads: CASRKGQDYEQYF. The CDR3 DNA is TGTGCCAGCAGGAAGGGACAGGACTACGAGCAGTACTTC.

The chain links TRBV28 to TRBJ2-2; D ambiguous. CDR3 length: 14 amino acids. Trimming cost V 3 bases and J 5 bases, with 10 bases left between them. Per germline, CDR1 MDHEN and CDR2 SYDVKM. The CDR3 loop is CASSFARNTGELFF. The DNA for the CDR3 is TGTGCCAGCAGTTTCGCCAGAAATACCGGGGAGCTGTTTTTT.

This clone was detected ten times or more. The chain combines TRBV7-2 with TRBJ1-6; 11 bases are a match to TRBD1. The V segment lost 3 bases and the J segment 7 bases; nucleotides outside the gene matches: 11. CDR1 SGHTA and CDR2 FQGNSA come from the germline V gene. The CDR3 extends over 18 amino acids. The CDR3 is CASSFTGTGGSGNSPLHF. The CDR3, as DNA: TGTGCCAGCAGCTTTACCGGGACAGGGGGGTCCGGGAATTCACCCCTCCACTTT.

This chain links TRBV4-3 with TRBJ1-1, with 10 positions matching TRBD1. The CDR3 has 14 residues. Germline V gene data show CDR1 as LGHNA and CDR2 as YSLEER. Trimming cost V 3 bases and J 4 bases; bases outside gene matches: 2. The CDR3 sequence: CASSQGQGSTEAFF. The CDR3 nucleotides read TGCGCCAGCAGCCAGGGACAGGGGAGCACTGAAGCTTTCTTT.

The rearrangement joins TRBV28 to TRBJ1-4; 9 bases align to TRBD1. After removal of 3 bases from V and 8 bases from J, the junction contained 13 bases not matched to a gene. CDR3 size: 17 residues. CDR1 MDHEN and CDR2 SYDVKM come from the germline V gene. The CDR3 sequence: CASSFIASGTGREKLFF. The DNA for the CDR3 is TGTGCCAGCAGTTTCATCGCGTCGGGGACAGGGCGGGAAAAACTGTTTTTT.

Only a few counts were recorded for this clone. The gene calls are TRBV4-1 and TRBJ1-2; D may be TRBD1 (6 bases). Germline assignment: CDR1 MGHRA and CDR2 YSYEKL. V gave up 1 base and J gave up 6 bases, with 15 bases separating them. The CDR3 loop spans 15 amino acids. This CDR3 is CASSQAQRTAHGYTF. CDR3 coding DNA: TGCGCCAGCAGCCAAGCGCAAAGGACAGCTCATGGCTACACCTTC.

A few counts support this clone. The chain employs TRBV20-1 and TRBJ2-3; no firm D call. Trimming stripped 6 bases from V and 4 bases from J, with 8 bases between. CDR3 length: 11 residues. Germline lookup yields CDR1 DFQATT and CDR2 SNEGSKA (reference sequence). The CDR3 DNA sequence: TGCAGTGCCGAGATTGCAGATACGCAGTATTTT. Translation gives CSAEIADTQYF.